This TCR beta chain originates from a study of somatic mutations in cytotoxic T cells in rheumatoid arthritis. Across the whole study: The authors flow-sorted some V beta antibody-stained T-cell populations at nearly 100% purity, including V beta1+ cells that they sequenced for TCRB.

Points from the study as a whole: Of 50 to 75 patients, seven or eight had a largest CD8+ clone that exceeded 20% of CD8+ cells. Increasing age coincided with elevated CD8+ clonality among rheumatoid arthritis patients, though not among healthy controls.

As to this clone: Its antigen is still unknown.

The assay was immunoSEQ multiplex PCR, and TCRdb's table has in-frame clones only and misses some. The table lists 25,000 to 35,000 clones, approximately 78% of them singletons. What was sequenced was CD8+ T cells sorted from blood. This sequence was found in an adult with rheumatoid arthritis.

CDR3 coding DNA: TGCGCCAGCAGCTGGACCCTAGCGGGGGGCTTCGACTACGAGCAGTACTTC. Translated, it gives CASSWTLAGGFDYEQYF. V is TRBV5-1 and J is TRBJ2-7; TRBD2 aligns across 11 bases. With 3 bases clipped from V and 3 bases from J, the junction kept 11 bases outside the gene matches. The CDR3 sequence is 17 residues long. The germline gives CDR1 SGHRS, CDR2 YFSETQ. Drawing the rest from reference TRBV5-1 and TRBJ2-7, the complete variable domain is KAGVTQTPRYLIKTRGQQVTLSCSPISGHRSVSWYQQTPGQGLQFLFEYFSETQRNKGNFPGRFSGRQFSNSRSEMNVSTLELGDSALYLCASSWTLAGGFDYEQYFGPGTRLTVT.